The 30 T cell receptor beta chains presented below share a single source sample, sequenced in a study of T cell responses to AZD1222 COVID-19 vaccine. Repertoires were generated with immunoSEQ multiplex PCR, while TCRdb's copy carries only in-frame clones and drops some. In the table there are 120,000 or so clones, about 87% of which are singletons. Sequencing used peripheral blood, obtained on day 0 of AZD1222 vaccination. All receptors derive from an adult in good health.

This clone was seen only a few times. The CDR3, as DNA: TGTGCCAGCAGCCAAGATGGGGGGAACACTGAAGCTTTCTTT. Translated, it gives CASSQDGGNTEAFF. J is TRBJ1-1 and V is TRBV3-1 (or the pseudogene TRBV3-2); possible D gene TRBD1, 5 bases. CDR1 and CDR2 from the germline V gene are LGHDT and YNNKEL (reference sequence). V shed 0 bases and J shed 1 base, with 6 bases lying between them. This CDR3 is 14 amino acids long.

This chain connects TRBV19 to TRBJ1-1; 10 nucleotides agree with TRBD1. This CDR3 is 16 amino acids long. The junction had 8 bases not matched to a gene; V was cut back by 4 bases and J by 3 bases. Germline CDR1 and CDR2: LNHDA and SQIVND (reference sequence). This chain's CDR3 is CASSTHQGQGDTEAFF. CDR3 DNA sequence: TGTGCCAGTAGTACCCATCAAGGACAGGGGGACACTGAAGCTTTCTTT.

The V gene is TRBV21-1, the J gene TRBJ1-3. TRBV21-1 is described as a pseudogene. The CDR3 is made up of 18 amino acids. The CDR3 DNA reads TGTGCCAGCAGCAAAGCGCGCCCGTTGCCGTCCTCTGGAAACACCATATATTTT. Its translation: CASSKARPLPSSGNTIYF.

The rearrangement uses TRBV19 and TRBJ2-2; D call uncertain. CDR3 length: 13 residues. V gave up 5 bases and J gave up 2 bases, with 6 bases separating them. Germline V gene lookup returns CDR1 LNHDA and CDR2 SQIVND (reference sequence). DNA of the CDR3: TGTGCCAGTAGTTACCTCAACACCGGGGAGCTGTTTTTT. It is translated as CASSYLNTGELFF.

The J gene is TRBJ2-5, the V gene TRBV15; D is ambiguous. The J call may be incorrect, as the DNA end agrees better with TRBJ2-7. Germline V CDR1 and CDR2: LNHNV, YYDKDF (reference sequence). This CDR3 comprises 14 residues. CDR3 nucleotide sequence: TGTGCCACCAGCAGGTCTAGTCGGACCTACGAGCAGTACTTC. This gives the protein CATSRSSRTYEQYF.

CDR3 region: CASSPRGGNLREDEQFF. CDR3 nucleotide sequence: TGTGCCAGCAGCCCCCGGGGGGGTAACCTGCGGGAGGATGAGCAGTTCTTC. The gene calls are TRBV11-2 and TRBJ2-1, with TRBD2 identical over 8 bases. The CDR3 contains 17 residues. The trim removed 5 bases at V and 8 bases at J, leaving 17 bases unmatched. The germline gives CDR1 SGHAT, CDR2 FQNNGV.

Turning to this clone: The junction and the germline gene differ at one end; a read error may be behind it. The gene calls are TRBV7-2 and TRBJ1-5; 7 bases match TRBD1. The CDR3 loop spans 13 amino acids. CDR1 is SGHTA, CDR2 FQGNSA, per germline. The CDR3 here is CASSSQGVAPFFF. DNA of the CDR3: TGTGCCAGCAGCTCTCAGGGGGTTGCCCCCTTTTTTTTT.

This chain links TRBV4-3 with TRBJ2-3, with D maybe TRBD2 (5 bases). Trimming removed 0 bases from V and 3 bases from J, with 10 bases in between. The CDR3 consists of 15 residues. Germline CDR1 LGHNA, CDR2 YSLEER. The CDR3: CASSQEGVATDTQYF. CDR3 in DNA: TGCGCCAGCAGCCAAGAGGGAGTAGCAACAGATACGCAGTATTTT.

V usage is TRBV19 and J usage is TRBJ2-5; 12 nucleotides match TRBD2. Germline values: CDR1 LNHDA, CDR2 SQIVND (reference sequence). This CDR3 region has 19 residues. Trimming at V came to 5 bases and at J to 2 bases, leaving 15 bases not matched to a gene. CDR3 nucleotides: TGTGCCAGTAGTCCCCGCGGAGGAGTAGGACTAGCGGGACAAGAGACCCAGTACTTC. Residues: CASSPRGGVGLAGQETQYF.

The chain links TRBV6-2 or TRBV6-3 to TRBJ1-5; no clear D gene. Trimming pared 5 bases from V and 0 bases from J, leaving 20 bases between. This CDR3 comprises 18 residues. CDR1 and CDR2 from the germline V gene are MNHEY and SVGEGT. The CDR3 protein is CASSATAVRSSSNQPQHF. CDR3 bases: TGTGCCAGCAGTGCAACAGCAGTCAGATCCTCTAGCAATCAGCCCCAGCATTTT.

CDR3 residues: CATGVEKLFF. The CDR3 bases are TGTGCCACCGGGGTTGAAAAACTGTTTTTT. The J gene is TRBJ1-4, the V gene TRBV6-5; D not certain. This CDR3 spans 10 amino acids. Trimming stripped 10 bases from V and 7 bases from J, with 7 bases between. CDR1 is MNHEY, CDR2 SVGAGI, per germline.

V usage is TRBV19 and J usage is TRBJ1-1; tentative D call: TRBD1 (5 bases). The CDR3 has 13 residues. V lost 8 bases and J 11 bases, leaving 21 bases between the germline ends. Looked up from germline, CDR1 is LNHDA and CDR2 is SQIVND (reference sequence). The CDR3 DNA sequence: TGTGCCAGTCAGTCGGGCCTAGGGGAGCGGGCTTTCTTT. It is translated as CASQSGLGERAFF.

This sequence joins TRBV3-1 (or the pseudogene TRBV3-2) and TRBJ2-1; 8 bases map to TRBD2. The germline V gene encodes CDR1 LGHDT and CDR2 YNNKEL (reference sequence). The CDR3 contains 17 residues. Losses at the gene ends were 4 bases for V and 8 bases for J; bases not matched to a gene: 16. CDR3 loop: CASSRGSGGIIRDEQFF. CDR3 DNA sequence: TGTGCCAGCAGCCGCGGGAGCGGGGGCATTATCCGGGATGAGCAGTTCTTC.

The chain is built from TRBV3-1 (or the pseudogene TRBV3-2) and TRBJ2-7; TRBD2 matches at 7 bases. Germline CDR1 reads LGHDT; CDR2 reads YNNKEL (reference sequence). The CDR3 runs 14 residues. J gave up 5 bases and V 4 bases, and 8 bases lay outside the gene matches. CDR3 bases: TGTGCCAGCAGCCCTGACTGGGGGGGGGACGAGCAGTACTTC. It specifies CASSPDWGGDEQYF.

V is TRBV3-1 (or the pseudogene TRBV3-2) and J is TRBJ2-2, with 7 bases that match TRBD2. The germline gives CDR1 LGHDT, CDR2 YNNKEL (reference sequence). The CDR3 loop spans 16 amino acids. V gave up 4 bases and J gave up 4 bases; unmatched junction bases: 9. The CDR3: CASSPDPWGGTGELFF. In DNA, the CDR3 is TGTGCCAGCAGCCCCGACCCGTGGGGGGGCACCGGGGAGCTGTTTTTT.

The chain carries TRBV6-5 and TRBJ1-5; D remains unclear. The CDR3 contains 14 residues. The germline V gene has CDR1 MNHEY and CDR2 SVGAGI. V gave up 7 bases and J gave up 0 bases, with 10 bases separating them. The chain's CDR3 is CASTLRYSNQPQHF. DNA of the CDR3: TGTGCCAGCACCTTGCGATATAGCAATCAGCCCCAGCATTTT.

The chain recombines TRBV19 with TRBJ1-1; D is unresolved. V was shortened by 7 bases and J by 11 bases, with 20 bases between the two germline ends. The CDR3 runs to 13 residues. CDR1 and CDR2 from the germline V gene are LNHDA and SQIVND (reference sequence). This chain's CDR3 is CASTPHQTRRAFF. The CDR3 coding sequence is TGTGCCAGTACCCCACACCAAACCCGTCGGGCTTTCTTT.

The V and J genes are TRBV5-4 and TRBJ1-2; a possible D gene is TRBD1 (5 bases). The CDR3 totals 16 residues. Trimming left V 2 bases short and J 7 bases short, with 21 bases between. Germline CDR1 reads SGHNT; CDR2 reads YYREEE (reference sequence). The CDR3 protein is CASSLETRMGEGGYTF. The DNA for the CDR3 is TGTGCCAGCAGCTTAGAGACCAGGATGGGGGAGGGTGGCTACACCTTC.

The chain recombines TRBV11-3 with TRBJ1-1; 8 bases match TRBD1. With V trimmed by 5 bases and J by 3 bases, 5 bases remained unmatched. CDR3 length: 14 amino acids. Per germline, CDR1 SGHNT and CDR2 YENEEA. In DNA, the CDR3 is TGTGCCAGCAGCAAGACACAGGGGGACACTGAAGCTTTCTTT. This gives the protein CASSKTQGDTEAFF.

The chain couples TRBV3-1 (or the pseudogene TRBV3-2) to TRBJ1-3; D may be TRBD1 (5 bases). Germline-derived CDR1 and CDR2 are LGHDT and YNNKEL (reference sequence). This CDR3 spans 15 amino acids. With 0 bases removed from V and 2 bases from J, the gap between germline ends came to 8 bases. The DNA for the CDR3 is TGTGCCAGCAGCCAAGAGATGGGGGCTGGAAACACCATATATTTT. It yields the protein CASSQEMGAGNTIYF.

The rearrangement uses TRBV5-1 and TRBJ2-5, with 7 bases that match TRBD1. This CDR3 contains 14 residues. V shed 1 base and J 4 bases; nucleotides not matched to a gene: 4. Germline CDR1 SGHRS, CDR2 YFSETQ. CDR3 loop: CASSLSTGVETQYF. In DNA form, the CDR3 reads TGCGCCAGCAGCTTGAGTACAGGGGTAGAGACCCAGTACTTC.

The chain uses TRBV9 and TRBJ2-3; D unresolved. The CDR3 is 13 residues long. CDR1 is SGDLS and CDR2 is YYNGEE in the germline V gene. The V end was cut by 4 bases, the J end by 6 bases, with 12 bases between. The CDR3 DNA reads as TGTGCCAGCAGCCCACAATTGTTCGATACGCAGTATTTT. The encoded protein is CASSPQLFDTQYF. The entire variable domain, with the rest obtained from reference TRBV9 and TRBJ2-3, is as follows: DSGVTQTPKHLITATGQRVTLRCSPRSGDLSVYWYQQSLDQGLQFLIQYYNGEERAKGNILERFSAQQFPDLHSELNLSSLELGDSALYFCASSPQLFDTQYFGPGTRLTVL.

CDR3 amino acids: CASSQRTAPDTQYF. CDR3 DNA sequence: TGTGCCAGCAGCCAAAGGACAGCCCCAGATACGCAGTATTTT. The chain is built from TRBV4-2 and TRBJ2-3; tentative D call: TRBD1 (6 bases). Trimming left V 2 bases short and J 4 bases short, with 10 bases between. The CDR3 is 14 amino acids. Germline CDR1 is LGHNA and CDR2 is YNFKEQ.

To note about this clone: The sample holds other DNA sequences that translate to the same CDR3. The V gene is TRBV29-1, the J gene TRBJ1-2; TRBD1 aligns across 9 bases. J lost 5 bases, V lost 5 bases, and 6 bases had no gene match. The V gene's germline CDR1 is SQVTM and CDR2 ANQGSEA. The CDR3 extends over 13 amino acids. DNA of the CDR3: TGCAGCGTTCCGGGACAGGGATTATATGGCTACACCTTC. As protein: CSVPGQGLYGYTF.

J is TRBJ1-1 and V is TRBV6-2 or TRBV6-3, with D possibly matching TRBD1 (6 bases). Between the trimmed V and J ends, which lost 6 bases and 9 bases, there was a span of 14 bases. CDR1 is MNHEY and CDR2 is SVGEGT in the germline V gene. The CDR3 length is 12 residues. The CDR3 sequence is CASSLGQNKAFF. As DNA, the CDR3 is TGTGCCAGCAGCCTCGGACAGAACAAAGCTTTCTTT.

The V call is TRBV5-1, the J call TRBJ1-2; D is possibly TRBD1 (5 bases). This CDR3 is 14 amino acids long. The V end was cut by 0 bases, the J end by 3 bases, with 9 bases between. Germline V gene sequence: CDR1 SGHRS, CDR2 YFSETQ. The DNA for the CDR3 is TGCGCCAGCAGCTTGGCCAGGGTCGACTATGGCTACACCTTC. It encodes CASSLARVDYGYTF.

The V call is TRBV5-1, the J call TRBJ1-3; 10 bases fit TRBD1. Germline V gives CDR1 SGHRS, CDR2 YFSETQ. The trim removed 4 bases at V and 6 bases at J, leaving 4 bases unmatched. The CDR3 is 14 residues long. The chain's CDR3 is CASSPTGGKNTIYF. As DNA, the CDR3 is TGCGCCAGCAGCCCGACAGGGGGCAAAAACACCATATATTTT.

The genes are TRBV30 and TRBJ1-2; no clear D gene. V was trimmed by 0 bases and J by 4 bases, leaving 6 bases between them. The germline CDR1 and CDR2 sequences are GTSNPN and SVGIG (reference sequence). CDR3 length: 12 amino acids. The CDR3: CAWSVTGYGYTF. The CDR3 DNA sequence: TGTGCCTGGAGTGTAACGGGCTATGGCTACACCTTC.

The chain is built from TRBV18 and TRBJ1-1; D uncertain. Germline CDR1 KGHSH, CDR2 LQKENI. This CDR3 region has 12 residues. Trimming took 2 bases from V and 8 from J, leaving 9 bases between them. The CDR3 spells CASSPSGKEAFF. DNA of the CDR3: TGTGCCAGCTCACCATCGGGGAAGGAAGCTTTCTTT. Drawing the rest from reference TRBV18 and TRBJ1-1, the complete variable domain is NAGVMQNPRHLVRRRGQEARLRCSPMKGHSHVYWYRQLPEEGLKFMVYLQKENIIDESGMPKERFSAEFPKEGPSILRIQQVVRGDSAAYFCASSPSGKEAFFGQGTRLTVV.

The chain has TRBV2 and TRBJ2-4; no firm D call. The CDR3 has 12 residues. V lost 3 bases to trimming and J lost 7 bases, with 7 bases between them. Per the germline V gene, CDR1 is SNHLY and CDR2 is FYNNEI. The DNA for the CDR3 is TGTGCCAGCAGTGATGCGCGTAACATTCAGTACTTC. Its translation: CASSDARNIQYF.